This T cell receptor (beta chain) was recorded in a study of beta chain features in type 1 diabetes. In the study overall: Cell yields, gender and age were comparable in patients and healthy donors. The study's findings and limits: A moderate, significant TCRB CDR3 shortening appeared in type 1 diabetes across four CD4+ subsets. Overrepresentation of cells with high TCR expression could result from cDNA sequencing.

Via CD45RO/CCR7/CD25/CD127/CD95/CD27, cells of the CD4+ naive, central memory, regulatory and stem cell-like memory subsets were sorted. The CDR3 contains 12 residues. V was shortened by 5 bases and J by 2 bases, with 7 bases between the two germline ends. Germline V gene data show CDR1 as MDHEN and CDR2 as SYDVKM. This clone was detected only a few times. Its antigen is not identified. cDNA synthesis used the whole RNA isolate, giving expressed TCRB sequences. Measured with immunoSEQ multiplex PCR; TCRdb has only the in-frame clones, and not every one. The sample holds 300,000 or so clones, 13% seen once.

The chain is built from TRBV28 and TRBJ2-7; D may be TRBD1 (5 bases). This sequence originates from a woman under 30 with type 1 diabetes. Sequencing was performed on naive CD4+ T cells from blood. For the CDR3, the DNA is TGTGCCAGCAGTCAGGGCACCTACGAGCAGTACTTC. Its protein is CASSQGTYEQYF. Variable domain in full (rest from reference TRBV28 and TRBJ2-7): DVKVTQSSRYLVKRTGEKVFLECVQDMDHENMFWYRQDPGLGLRLIYFSYDVKMKEKGDIPEGYSVSREKKERFSLILESASTNQTSMYLCASSQGTYEQYFGPGTRLTVT.